Described below is a single T cell receptor beta chain sequence and its context. Using immunoSEQ multiplex PCR, the repertoire was profiled, and TCRdb retains in-frame clones only, with some absent. Of 250,000 to 300,000 clones in the sample, about nine tenths were seen once. These data are taken from a study of blood T cell repertoires in COVID-19. Background on the study: Whether acute or convalescent, the COVID-19 samples came from the United States, Italy and Spain.

From germline, CDR1 is SGHVS and CDR2 FQNEAQ. CDR3 length: 14 amino acids. V was clipped by 5 bases and J by 0 bases, with 10 bases between them. V is TRBV7-8 and J is TRBJ2-5; D gene uncertain. The sequence was obtained from a woman aged 55-70 years who had recovered from COVID-19. The sample consisted of PBMCs or T cells enriched from blood (not recorded which). The CDR3 nucleotides are TGTGCCAGCAGCCCCGTTGAGTACCAAGAGACCCAGTACTTC. This sequence encodes CASSPVEYQETQYF.